This T cell receptor (beta chain) was sequenced in a study of breast tumors, draining lymph nodes, adjacent tissues (dated by TCRdb to the mid-2010s). Notes on the research overall: TCR beta repertoires were compared across tumor, adjacent nontumor tissue and axillary lymph nodes obtained from breast cancer patients. The study aimed to assess the relationships and possible T-cell exchange between tumor, surrounding tissue and draining lymph node repertoires in human breast cancer.

On the study overall, not on this receptor specifically: Tumor T-cell repertoires showed less diversity than lymph node repertoires and more diversity than nontumor tissue repertoires, and tumor T-cell repertoires showed preferential V and J gene usage. The data were considered consistent with most tumor T cells being derived from the lymph node and subsequently expanding within tumor tissue. In luminal-like breast cancer, tumor and nontumor tissue repertoires resembled each other significantly more than in basal-like breast cancer. The conclusion that tumor T cells originate in lymph nodes was framed as consistent with a hypothesis rather than directly demonstrated.

The germline ends are 0 bases apart after V is trimmed by 0 bases and J by 9 bases. The CDR3 spans 9 residues, from the cysteine through the phenylalanine. CDR3 DNA only is kept here, 27 bases in frame from base 1. For CDR1 and CDR2, the germline V gene lists LGHNA and YNFKEQ. This sample was sequenced with an Illumina HiSeq 2000. TCR beta chain libraries were generated by multiplex PCR amplification. High-throughput sequencing was used to analyze the amplified TCR beta chain products. The public reads were quality trimmed at Q25 with fastp and then assembled into clones with MiXCR by TCRdb, keeping productive beta chains. Rows are combined by CDR3 protein, so each entry shows the most common genes and DNA. This sample lists about 230,000 distinct CDR3 sequences; approximately 31% were detected once. Around 1.4% of the sample comes from the top ten. As regards this clonotype: It lacks a known antigen. No base quality values were provided; no much bigger clone lies one nucleotide off.

The axillary draining lymph nodes of breast cancer patients were the source of the lymph node samples. This clonotype originated in a female donor with breast cancer. Some clones in this sample may be carry-over from other donors' samples. Sequencing was performed on axillary lymph node tissue. Recombination joined TRBV4-2 with TRBJ2-7; there is no confident call for the D gene. Here is the DNA: TGTGCCAGCAGCCAAGAGCAGTACTTC. Its protein product is CASSQEQYF.